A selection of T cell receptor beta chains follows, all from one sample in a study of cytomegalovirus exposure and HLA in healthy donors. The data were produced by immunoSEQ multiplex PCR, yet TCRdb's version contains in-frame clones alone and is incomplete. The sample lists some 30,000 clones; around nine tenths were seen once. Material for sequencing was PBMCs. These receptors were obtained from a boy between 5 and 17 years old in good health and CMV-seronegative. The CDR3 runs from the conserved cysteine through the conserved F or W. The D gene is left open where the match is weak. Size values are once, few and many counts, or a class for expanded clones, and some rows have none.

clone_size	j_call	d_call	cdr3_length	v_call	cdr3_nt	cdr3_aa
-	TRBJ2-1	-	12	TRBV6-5	TGTGCCAGCAGCTCAGCTTCGGGAGAGCAGTTCTTC	CASSSASGEQFF
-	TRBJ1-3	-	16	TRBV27	TGTGCCAGCAGTCCCACAGGGCCCCGCTCTGGAAACACCATATATTTT	CASSPTGPRSGNTIYF
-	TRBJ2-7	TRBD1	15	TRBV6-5	TGTGCCAGCAGCGAGGTTTGGGACAGGGGCTACGAGCAGTACTTC	CASSEVWDRGYEQYF
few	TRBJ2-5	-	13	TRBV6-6	TGTGCCAGCAGTCCCCGGGGTGCAGAGACCCAGTACTTC	CASSPRGAETQYF
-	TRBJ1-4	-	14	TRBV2	TGTGCCAGCAGGGGGACTTCCACGGATGAAAAACTGTTTTTT	CASRGTSTDEKLFF
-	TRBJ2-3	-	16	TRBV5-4	TGTGCCAGCAGCTTGGAAATGAGAACTAGCACAGATACGCAGTATTTT	CASSLEMRTSTDTQYF
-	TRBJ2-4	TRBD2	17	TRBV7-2	TGTGCCAGCAGCTTAGTGTACCAGCGGGGAGCCAAAAACATTCAGTACTTC	CASSLVYQRGAKNIQYF
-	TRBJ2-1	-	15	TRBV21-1	TGTGCCAGCAGCCAGGTAGACATGAGATACAATGAGCAGTTCTTC	CASSQVDMRYNEQFF
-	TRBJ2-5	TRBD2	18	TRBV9	TGTGCCAGCAGCCTGCACGGCGGGGGGGCAGGGTGGGGAGAGACCCAGTACTTC	CASSLHGGGAGWGETQYF
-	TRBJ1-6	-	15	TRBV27	TGTGCCAGCAGTGACTCGCGCTCCTATAATTCACCCCTCCACTTT	CASSDSRSYNSPLHF
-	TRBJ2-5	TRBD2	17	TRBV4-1	TGCGCCAGCAGCCAAGCTTCGGGGGGGGCTCTCCAAGAGACCCAGTACTTC	CASSQASGGALQETQYF
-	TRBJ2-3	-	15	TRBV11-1	TGTGCCAGCAGTTCTATGGGCAGGGAAGCAGATACGCAGTATTTT	CASSSMGREADTQYF
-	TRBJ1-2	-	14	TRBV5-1	TGCGCCAGCAGCTTGTCAGGCACTAACTATGGCTACACCTTC	CASSLSGTNYGYTF
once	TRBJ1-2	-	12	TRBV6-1	TGTGCCAGCAGTGGACAGAGATATGGCTACACCTTC	CASSGQRYGYTF
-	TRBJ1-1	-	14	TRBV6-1	TGTGCCAGCACCCCCCCAGGGGAGTTTAGGGAAGCTTTCTTT	CASTPPGEFREAFF
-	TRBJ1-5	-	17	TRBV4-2	TGTGCCAGCAGCTACTATCAGACGAGACTGGGCAATCAGCCCCAGCATTTT	CASSYYQTRLGNQPQHF
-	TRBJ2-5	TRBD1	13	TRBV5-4	TGTGCCAGCAGCTCGGGACAGCAAGAGACCCAGTACTTC	CASSSGQQETQYF
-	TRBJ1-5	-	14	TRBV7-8	TGTGCCAGCAGCACACACAGAGCCGATCAGCCCCAGCATTTT	CASSTHRADQPQHF
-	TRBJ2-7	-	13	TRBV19	TGTGCCAGTAGTATGGAAAAGGGGTACGAGCAGTACTTC	CASSMEKGYEQYF
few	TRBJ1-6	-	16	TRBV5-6	TGTGCCAGCAGCTTATTTGCCTCCAGTAAATCCTCACCCCTCCACTTT	CASSLFASSKSSPLHF
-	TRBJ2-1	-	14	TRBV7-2	TGTGCCAGCAGCTTACTTGGGGCTACCTATGAGCAGTTCTTC	CASSLLGATYEQFF
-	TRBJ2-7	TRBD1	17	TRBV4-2	TGTGCCAGCAGCCAAACAACCCAGACAGGGTTAAGGTACGAGCAGTACTTC	CASSQTTQTGLRYEQYF
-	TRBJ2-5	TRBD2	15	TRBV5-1	TGCGCCAGCAGCCCGGGACTAGCGGGGCCGGAGACCCAGTACTTC	CASSPGLAGPETQYF
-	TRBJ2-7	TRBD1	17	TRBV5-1	TGCGCCAGCAGCTTGGGGTCTTGGACAGGGTTTTCCTACGAGCAGTACTTC	CASSLGSWTGFSYEQYF
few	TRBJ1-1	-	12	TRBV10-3	TGTGCCATCAGTGATGAGACCGGGGGATCGCTCTTT	CAISDETGGSLF
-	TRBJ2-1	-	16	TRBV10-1	TGCGCCAGCAGTGATGCCAGGGCCGAACGGTACAATGAGCAGTTCTTC	CASSDARAERYNEQFF
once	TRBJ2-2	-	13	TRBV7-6	TGTGCCAGCAGCGCGTCCAAAGCCGGGGAGCTGTTTTTT	CASSASKAGELFF
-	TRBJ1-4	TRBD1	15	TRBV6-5	TGTGCCAGCAGTTTCGGGACAGGGGTAGATGAAAAACTGTTTTTT	CASSFGTGVDEKLFF
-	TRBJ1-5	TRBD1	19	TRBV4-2	TGTGCCAGCAGCCCCAAAGGGGGCCAGGGGGCTTATAGCAATCAGCCCCAGCATTTT	CASSPKGGQGAYSNQPQHF
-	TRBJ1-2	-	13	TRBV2	TGTGCCAGCAGTAGAACCCGGGGGGATGGCTACACCTTC	CASSRTRGDGYTF
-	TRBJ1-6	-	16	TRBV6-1	TGTGCCAGCAGTGAGCTCCTCAGCTCCTATAATTCACCCCTCCACTTT	CASSELLSSYNSPLHF
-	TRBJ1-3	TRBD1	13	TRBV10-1	TGCGCCAGGAAGACAGGGCTCGGAAACACCATATATTTT	CARKTGLGNTIYF
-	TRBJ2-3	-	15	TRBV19	TGTGCCAGTAGCCTCGGACCCGGAGGGACAGATACGCAGTATTTT	CASSLGPGGTDTQYF
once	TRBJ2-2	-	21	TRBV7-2	TGTGCCAGCAGCTTAGCGTCTCGGGTTCGGATGGGTCAGGGATTTACCGGGGAGCTGTTTTTT	CASSLASRVRMGQGFTGELFF
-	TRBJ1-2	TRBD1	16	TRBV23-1	TGCGCCAGCAGTCCTCCATTACAGGGGTCTAACTATGGCTACACCTTC	CASSPPLQGSNYGYTF
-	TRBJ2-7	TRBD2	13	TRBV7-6	TGTGCCAGCAGCTTGGCTAGCGGGGACGAGCAGTACTTC	CASSLASGDEQYF
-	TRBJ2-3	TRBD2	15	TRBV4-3	TGCGCCAGCAGCCATTTCAGGGAGGGGTCAGATACGCAGTATTTT	CASSHFREGSDTQYF
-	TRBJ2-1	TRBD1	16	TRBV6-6	TGTGCCAGCAGAAACTCCGGGACAGGGACAGTTAATGAGCAGTTCTTC	CASRNSGTGTVNEQFF
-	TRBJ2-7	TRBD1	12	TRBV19	TGTGCCAGTAGTACGACAGGGGCTGAGCAGTACTTC	CASSTTGAEQYF
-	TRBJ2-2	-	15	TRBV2	TGTGCCAGCAGCGAGGCAGGGAGGATCACCGGGGAGCTGTTTTTT	CASSEAGRITGELFF
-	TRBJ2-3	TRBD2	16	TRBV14	TGTGCCAGCAGCCAAGTAACTAGCGGGGGAACAGATACGCAGTATTTT	CASSQVTSGGTDTQYF
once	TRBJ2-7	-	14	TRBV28	TGTGCCAGCAGTCTCTCGACAGAGAACTACGAGCAGTACTTC	CASSLSTENYEQYF
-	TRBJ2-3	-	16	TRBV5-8	TGTGCCAGCAGCACCGGAGGTAGGCTTGGTGCAGATACGCAGTATTTT	CASSTGGRLGADTQYF
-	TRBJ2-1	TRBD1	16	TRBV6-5	TGTGCCAGCAGTTACGATCGGGACAGGCTCTACAATGAGCAGTTCTTC	CASSYDRDRLYNEQFF
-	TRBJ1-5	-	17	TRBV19	TGTGCCAGCCTCAAGACAGGACTTCCATATAGCAATCAGCCCCAGCATTTT	CASLKTGLPYSNQPQHF
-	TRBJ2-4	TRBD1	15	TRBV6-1	TGTGCCAGCAGTGAACCGGGACAGGGGGCGAACATTCAGTACTTC	CASSEPGQGANIQYF
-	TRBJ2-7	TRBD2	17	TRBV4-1	TGCGCCAGCAGCCAAGCCCAAGGACTAGCGGGGGACTACGAGCAGTACTTC	CASSQAQGLAGDYEQYF
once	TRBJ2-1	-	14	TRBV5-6	TGTGCCAGCAGCTGGGTTGGGGGCCACAATGAGCAGTTCTTC	CASSWVGGHNEQFF
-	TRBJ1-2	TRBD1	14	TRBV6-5	TGTGCCAGCAGTTCCTCCGGGACAGGGTTAGGCTACACCTTC	CASSSSGTGLGYTF
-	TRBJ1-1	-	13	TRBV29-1	TGCAGCGTTGGGGCAGGCACGAACACTGAAGCTTTCTTT	CSVGAGTNTEAFF
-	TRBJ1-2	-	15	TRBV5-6	TGTGCCAGCAGCTTGACCCGTCGACAGAACTATGGCTACACCTTC	CASSLTRRQNYGYTF
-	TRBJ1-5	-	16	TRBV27	TGTGCCAGCAGTATTGGGACAACTGTTAGCAATCAGCCCCAGCATTTT	CASSIGTTVSNQPQHF
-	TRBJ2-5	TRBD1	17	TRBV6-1	TGTGCCAGCAGTGAAGGGATGGGACAGGGACCGAAAGAGACCCAGTACTTC	CASSEGMGQGPKETQYF
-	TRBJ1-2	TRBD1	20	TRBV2	TGTGCCAGCAGTGAAGGCTATTTAAATTTTGGGGACAGTTCTAACTATGGCTACACCTTC	CASSEGYLNFGDSSNYGYTF
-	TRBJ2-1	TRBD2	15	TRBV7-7	TGTGCCAGCAGCTTAAGGCCAGCGGGGGCCACCGAGCAGTTCTTC	CASSLRPAGATEQFF
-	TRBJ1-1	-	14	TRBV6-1	TGTGCCAGCAGTGAAGCGGGGGGTCCATCTGAAGCTTTCTTT	CASSEAGGPSEAFF
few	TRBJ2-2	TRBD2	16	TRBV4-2	TGTGCCAGCAGCCAAGAAGGCGGGGGGGCCACCGGGGAGCTGTTTTTT	CASSQEGGGATGELFF
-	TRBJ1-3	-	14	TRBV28	TGTGCCAGCAGTTCACAGGCCTCTGGAAACACCATATATTTT	CASSSQASGNTIYF
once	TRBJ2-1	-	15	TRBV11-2	TGTGCCAGCAGCTTAGAGGCGGGGCCCTACAATGAGCAGTTCTTC	CASSLEAGPYNEQFF